This T cell receptor (beta chain) was identified during a study of blood T cell repertoires in COVID-19. Turning to the study itself: Donors in the United States, Italy and Spain gave samples during acute or convalescent COVID-19. T cells, B-cell-depleted T cells, or PBMCs provided the cDNA or gDNA that served as material.

TCRdb keeps only in-frame clones here, not all; method: immunoSEQ multiplex PCR. The table includes approximately 120,000 clones, 80% to 90% detected once. The CDR3 is 15 residues long. Trimming removed 1 base from V and 2 bases from J, with 11 bases in between. The germline gives CDR1 SEHNR, CDR2 FQNEAQ (reference sequence). The chain employs TRBV7-9 and TRBJ1-2; a possible D gene is TRBD1 (5 bases). The sample was peripheral blood. The sequence came from a human donor in a cohort sampled during active COVID-19. The CDR3 reads CASSLVSGNNYGYTF. The CDR3 nucleotides are TGTGCCAGCAGCTTAGTGTCAGGGAACAACTATGGCTACACCTTC.